The TCR beta chain described here comes from a study of regulatory T cells in long-lasting Graves disease. Germline V gene data show CDR1 as SGHAT and CDR2 as FQNNGV. V was cut by 4 bases and J by 4 bases, with 15 bases left in between. The CDR3 totals 15 residues. Arm-PCR with iRepertoire HTBI primers amplified the CDR3 regions for these TCR beta libraries. TCRdb redid the calling of the multiplex PCR reads with MiXCR, one entry per CDR3 protein. The sample contains over 500,000 distinct CDR3 sequences, roughly 15% of which appear only once. Time point of the sample: newly diagnosed GD, antithyroid drugs for less than 3 months. PBMCs provided the RNA from which the TCR library was made. Findings and caveats of the study: Only peripheral blood was studied, not thyroid tissue. Persistent disease favored TRBV28, TRBJ1-2 and TRBJ2-5.

This clonotype appeared many times. Its antigen is not known. Separately, the same data were catalogued under a study of T cells in Graves' hyperthyroidism and ophthalmopathy. That work contributes: Diagnosis rested on symptoms, serum thyroxine and TRAb, thyroid ultrasound, and orbital computed tomography.

The sequences come from peripheral blood mononuclear cells (PBMCs), collected at new diagnosis, from a patient treated with antithyroid drugs. This clonotype was sampled from a woman aged 30 to 39 with Graves disease. The chain is built from TRBV11-2 and TRBJ2-3; D may be TRBD2 (6 bases). The CDR3: CASSSGTPQADTQYF. The DNA for the CDR3 is TGTGCCAGCAGCTCCGGGACTCCACAAGCAGATACGCAGTATTTT. The full variable domain, rest sourced from reference TRBV11-2 and TRBJ2-3, is EAGVAQSPRYKIIEKRQSVAFWCNPISGHATLYWYQQILGQGPKLLIQFQNNGVVDDSQLPKDRFSAERLKGVDSTLKIQPAKLEDSAVYLCASSSGTPQADTQYFGPGTRLTVL.